This TCR beta chain was recorded in a study of OX40 agonist ivuxolimab in advanced cancers. Overall study context: Ivuxolimab, which patients received intravenously every 2 weeks, was dosed at 0.01 to 10 mg/kg.

Study outcomes and limitations: In CD8+ T cells, expanded clones were on average more numerous than in CD4+.

The repertoire was sequenced with immunoSEQ multiplex PCR; TCRdb's copy has only in-frame clones and lacks some. Counted here are fewer than 100,000 clones, 80% to 90% occurring once; the ten biggest clones make up less than 0.2%. Individuals having autoimmune disease history or systemic immunosuppression were not enrolled. This clone was counted between two and nine times. Its specificity is unknown. The trim removed 7 bases at V and 2 bases at J, leaving 10 bases unmatched. The CDR3 extends over 16 amino acids. Germline V lookup: CDR1 LNHDA, CDR2 SQIVND (reference sequence). This chain links TRBV19 with TRBJ1-5; the match to TRBD1 covers 8 bases. Sequencing was performed on CD4+ or CD8+ T cells sorted from blood, taken in a trial of the OX40 agonist ivuxolimab. This sequence was found in an adult with an advanced solid tumor such as melanoma, head and neck, liver or kidney cancer. The CDR3 nucleotides are TGTGCCAGTATTCAAGGAGGCAGGGGGCGCAATCAGCCCCAGCATTTT. Its protein is CASIQGGRGRNQPQHF.